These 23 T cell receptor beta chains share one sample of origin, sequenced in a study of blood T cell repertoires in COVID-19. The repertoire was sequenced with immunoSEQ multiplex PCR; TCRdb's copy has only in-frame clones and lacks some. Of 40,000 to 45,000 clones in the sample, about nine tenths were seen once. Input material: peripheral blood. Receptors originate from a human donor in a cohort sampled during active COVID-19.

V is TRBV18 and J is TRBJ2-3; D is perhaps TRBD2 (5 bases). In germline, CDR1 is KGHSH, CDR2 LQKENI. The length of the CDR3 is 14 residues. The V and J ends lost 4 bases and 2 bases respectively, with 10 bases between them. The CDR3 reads CASSRLGVTDTQYF. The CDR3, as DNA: TGTGCCAGCTCACGTCTCGGGGTCACAGATACGCAGTATTTT.

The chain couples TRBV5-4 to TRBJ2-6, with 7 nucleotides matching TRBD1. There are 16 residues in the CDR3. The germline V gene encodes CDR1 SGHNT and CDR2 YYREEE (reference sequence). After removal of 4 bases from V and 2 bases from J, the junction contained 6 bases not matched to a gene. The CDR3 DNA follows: TGTGCCAGCAGCATTCCTGACAGGGCTGGGGCCAACGTCCTGACTTTC. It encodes CASSIPDRAGANVLTF.

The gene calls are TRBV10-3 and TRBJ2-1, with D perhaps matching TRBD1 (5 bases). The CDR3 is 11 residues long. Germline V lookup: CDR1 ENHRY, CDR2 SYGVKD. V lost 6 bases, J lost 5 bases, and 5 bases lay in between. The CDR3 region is CAISRDNEQFF. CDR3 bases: TGTGCCATCAGCAGGGACAATGAGCAGTTCTTC.

Here the CDR3 DNA reads TGTGCCAGTATTCCCCCAGGGGGCTATCAGCCCCAGCATTTT. This sequence encodes CASIPPGGYQPQHF. The rearrangement links TRBV19 to TRBJ1-5, with 8 bases fitting TRBD1. Unmatched junction bases numbered 7, after V lost 7 bases and J lost 5 bases. The CDR3 contains 14 residues. From germline, CDR1 is LNHDA and CDR2 SQIVND (reference sequence).

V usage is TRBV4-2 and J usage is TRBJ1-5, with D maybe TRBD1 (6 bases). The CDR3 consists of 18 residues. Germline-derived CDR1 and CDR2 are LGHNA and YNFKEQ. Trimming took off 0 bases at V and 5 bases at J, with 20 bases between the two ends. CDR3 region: CASSQEGKGGAQDQPQHF. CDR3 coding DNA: TGTGCCAGCAGCCAAGAGGGGAAAGGGGGGGCGCAGGATCAGCCCCAGCATTTT.

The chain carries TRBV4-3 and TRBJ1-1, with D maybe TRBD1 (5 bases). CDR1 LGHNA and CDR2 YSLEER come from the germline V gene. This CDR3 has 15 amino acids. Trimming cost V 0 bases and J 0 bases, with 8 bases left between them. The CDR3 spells CASSQDQGLNTEAFF. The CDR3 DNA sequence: TGCGCCAGCAGCCAAGATCAGGGTCTGAACACTGAAGCTTTCTTT.

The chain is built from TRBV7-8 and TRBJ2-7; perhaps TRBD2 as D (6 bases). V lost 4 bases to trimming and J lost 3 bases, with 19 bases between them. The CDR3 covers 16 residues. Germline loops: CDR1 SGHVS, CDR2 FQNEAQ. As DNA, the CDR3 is TGTGCCAGCAGCTGGGGGTGGCGGGGAATAAGCTACGAGCAGTACTTC. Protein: CASSWGWRGISYEQYF.

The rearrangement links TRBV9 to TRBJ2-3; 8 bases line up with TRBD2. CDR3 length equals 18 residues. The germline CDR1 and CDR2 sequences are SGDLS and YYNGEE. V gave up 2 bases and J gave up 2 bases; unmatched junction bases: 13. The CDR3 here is CASSVQPLAGPPTDTQYF. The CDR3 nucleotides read TGTGCCAGCAGCGTCCAACCCTTAGCGGGGCCGCCCACAGATACGCAGTATTTT.

CDR3: CASGLVGGRVAPTTDTQYF. Here the CDR3 DNA reads TGTGCTAGTGGTTTGGTGGGTGGCAGGGTAGCCCCAACCACAGATACGCAGTATTTT. This rearrangement joins TRBV12-5 to TRBJ2-3, with a possible D match to TRBD1 (5 bases). Trimming removed 0 bases at V and 2 bases at J, with 21 bases between. The V gene's germline CDR1 is LGHNT and CDR2 FRNRAP. This CDR3 spans 19 amino acids. Filled out from reference TRBV12-5 and TRBJ2-3, the complete variable domain reads DARVTQTPRHKVTEMGQEVTMRCQPILGHNTVFWYRQTMMQGLELLAYFRNRAPLDDSGMPKDRFSAEMPDATLATLKIQPSEPRDSAVYFCASGLVGGRVAPTTDTQYFGPGTRLTVL.

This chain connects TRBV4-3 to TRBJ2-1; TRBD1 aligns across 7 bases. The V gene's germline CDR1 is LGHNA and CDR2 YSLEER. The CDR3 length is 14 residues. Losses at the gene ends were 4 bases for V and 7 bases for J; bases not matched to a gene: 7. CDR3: CASSPFSTGNEQFF. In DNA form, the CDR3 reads TGCGCCAGCAGCCCCTTTTCGACAGGGAATGAGCAGTTCTTC.

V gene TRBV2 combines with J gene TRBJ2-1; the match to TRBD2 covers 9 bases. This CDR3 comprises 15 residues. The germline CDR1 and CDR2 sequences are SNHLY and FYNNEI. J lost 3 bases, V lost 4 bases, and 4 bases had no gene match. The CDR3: CASSAGTSLYNEQFF. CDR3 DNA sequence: TGTGCCAGCAGTGCCGGGACTAGCCTCTACAATGAGCAGTTCTTC.

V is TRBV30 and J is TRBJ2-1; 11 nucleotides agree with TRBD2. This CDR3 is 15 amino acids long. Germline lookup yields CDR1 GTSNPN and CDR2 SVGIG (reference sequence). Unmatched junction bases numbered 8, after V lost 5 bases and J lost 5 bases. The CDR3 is CAWDISGGADNEQFF. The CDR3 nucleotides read TGTGCCTGGGATATTAGCGGGGGGGCCGACAATGAGCAGTTCTTC. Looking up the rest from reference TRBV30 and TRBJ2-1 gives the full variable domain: SQTIHQWPATLVQPVGSPLSLECTVEGTSNPNLYWYRQAAGRGLQLLFYSVGIGQISSEVPQNLSASRPQDRQFILSSKKLLLSDSGFYLCAWDISGGADNEQFFGPGTRLTVL.

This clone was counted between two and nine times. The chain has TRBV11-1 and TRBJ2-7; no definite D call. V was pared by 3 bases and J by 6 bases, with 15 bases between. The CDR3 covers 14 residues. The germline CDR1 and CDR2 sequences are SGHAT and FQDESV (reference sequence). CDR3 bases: TGTGCCAGCAGCTTTGCCGGGTCCCGCGCCGAGCAGTACTTC. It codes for CASSFAGSRAEQYF.

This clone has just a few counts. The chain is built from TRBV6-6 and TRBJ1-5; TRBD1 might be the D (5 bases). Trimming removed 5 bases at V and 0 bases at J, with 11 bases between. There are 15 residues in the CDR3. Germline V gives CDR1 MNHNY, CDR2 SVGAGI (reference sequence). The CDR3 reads CASSRGWGSNQPQHF. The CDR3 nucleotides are TGTGCCAGCAGTAGGGGTTGGGGTAGCAATCAGCCCCAGCATTTT.

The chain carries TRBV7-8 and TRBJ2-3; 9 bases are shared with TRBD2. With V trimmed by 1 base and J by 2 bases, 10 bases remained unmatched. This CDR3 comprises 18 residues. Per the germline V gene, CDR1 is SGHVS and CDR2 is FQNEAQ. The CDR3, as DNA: TGTGCCAGCAGCTTAGGTTTGCTAGCGGGGACATTCACAGATACGCAGTATTTT. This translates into CASSLGLLAGTFTDTQYF.

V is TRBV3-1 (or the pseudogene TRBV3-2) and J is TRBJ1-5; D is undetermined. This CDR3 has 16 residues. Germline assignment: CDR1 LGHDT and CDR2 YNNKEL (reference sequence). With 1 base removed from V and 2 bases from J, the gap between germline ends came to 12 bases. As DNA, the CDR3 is TGTGCCAGCAGCCAAGGTGGGTCGGGTGGCAATCAGCCCCAGCATTTT. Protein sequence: CASSQGGSGGNQPQHF.

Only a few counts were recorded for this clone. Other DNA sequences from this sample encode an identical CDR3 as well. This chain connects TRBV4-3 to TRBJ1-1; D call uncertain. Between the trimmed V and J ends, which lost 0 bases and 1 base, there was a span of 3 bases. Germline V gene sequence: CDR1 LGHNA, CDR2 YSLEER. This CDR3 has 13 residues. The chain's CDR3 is CASSQDRNTEAFF. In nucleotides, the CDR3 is TGCGCCAGCAGCCAAGATAGGAACACTGAAGCTTTCTTT.

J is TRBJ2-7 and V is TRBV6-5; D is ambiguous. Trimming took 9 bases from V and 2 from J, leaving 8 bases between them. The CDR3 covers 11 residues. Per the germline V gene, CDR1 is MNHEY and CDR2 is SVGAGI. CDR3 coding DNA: TGTGCCAGTCGGTTGCCCTACGAGCAGTACTTC. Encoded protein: CASRLPYEQYF.

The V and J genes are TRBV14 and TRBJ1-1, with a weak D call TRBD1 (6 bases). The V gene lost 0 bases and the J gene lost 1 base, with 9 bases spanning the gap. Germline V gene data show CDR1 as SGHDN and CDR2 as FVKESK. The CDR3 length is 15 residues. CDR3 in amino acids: CASSQEGQWNTEAFF. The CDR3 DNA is TGTGCCAGCAGCCAAGAAGGACAGTGGAACACTGAAGCTTTCTTT.

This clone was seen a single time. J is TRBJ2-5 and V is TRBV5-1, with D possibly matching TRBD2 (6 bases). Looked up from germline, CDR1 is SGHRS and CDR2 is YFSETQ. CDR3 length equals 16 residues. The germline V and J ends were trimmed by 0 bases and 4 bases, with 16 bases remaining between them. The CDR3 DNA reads TGCGCCAGCAGCTTGGTTGGCAGCTCCGGGGGAGAGACCCAGTACTTC. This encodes CASSLVGSSGGETQYF.

CDR3 nucleotides: TGTGCCAGCAGCCAATACACCGGGGAGCTGTTTTTT. As protein: CASSQYTGELFF. This chain connects TRBV27 to TRBJ2-2, with D unresolved. The CDR3 has 12 residues. Germline CDR1 reads MNHEY; CDR2 reads SMNVEV (reference sequence). V was clipped by 6 bases and J by 3 bases, with 5 bases between them.

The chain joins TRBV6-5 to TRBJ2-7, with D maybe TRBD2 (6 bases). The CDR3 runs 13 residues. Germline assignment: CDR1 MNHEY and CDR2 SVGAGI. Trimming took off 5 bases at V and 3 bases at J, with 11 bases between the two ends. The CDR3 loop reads CASSTGLLYEQYF. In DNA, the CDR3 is TGTGCCAGCAGTACGGGACTTCTCTACGAGCAGTACTTC.

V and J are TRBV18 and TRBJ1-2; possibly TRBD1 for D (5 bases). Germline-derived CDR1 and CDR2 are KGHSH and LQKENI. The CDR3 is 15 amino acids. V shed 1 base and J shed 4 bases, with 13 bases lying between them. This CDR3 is CASSPQQGLGYGYTF. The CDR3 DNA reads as TGTGCCAGCTCACCACAGCAGGGCCTCGGCTATGGCTACACCTTC.